The T cell receptor (beta chain) described here comes from a study of blood T cell repertoires in COVID-19. Whole-study context: The study drew acute and convalescent COVID-19 samples from the United States, Italy and Spain. From T cells, B-cell-depleted T cells, or PBMCs came the material, which was cDNA or gDNA.

The germline V gene encodes CDR1 SGHTA and CDR2 FQGNSA. The CDR3 loop spans 15 amino acids. The V and J ends lost 1 base and 4 bases, in that order; junction bases with no gene match: 4. Source study methods: Amplifying reference gene primers gave estimates of nucleated cell counts. TCRdb keeps only in-frame clones here, not all; method: immunoSEQ multiplex PCR. The D gene and trimming were derived from the DNA, and the V and J assignments and clone size from that table. Among about 200,000 clones listed, 88% were seen once. The material sequenced was peripheral blood. The TCR was taken from a young man with active or convalescent COVID-19. V and J are TRBV7-2 and TRBJ2-3, with 8 bases that match TRBD2. The CDR3: CASSLVVGGADTQYF. The CDR3 bases are TGTGCCAGCAGCTTAGTAGTCGGGGGGGCAGATACGCAGTATTTT.